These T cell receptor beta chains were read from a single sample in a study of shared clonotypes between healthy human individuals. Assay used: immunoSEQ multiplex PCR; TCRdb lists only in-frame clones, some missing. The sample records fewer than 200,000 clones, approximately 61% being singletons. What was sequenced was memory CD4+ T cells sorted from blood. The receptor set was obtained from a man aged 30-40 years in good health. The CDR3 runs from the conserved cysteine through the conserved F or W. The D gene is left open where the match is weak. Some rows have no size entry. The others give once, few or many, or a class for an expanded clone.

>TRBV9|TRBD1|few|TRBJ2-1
TGTGCCAGCAGCTCACGGACAGGGTACAATGAGCAGTTCTTC
CASSSRTGYNEQFF
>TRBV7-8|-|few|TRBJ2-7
TGTGCCAGCAGCTTAGCGCGTGGGAGAGCCTACGAGCAGTACTTC
CASSLARGRAYEQYF
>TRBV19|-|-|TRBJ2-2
TGTGCCAGCACGCCTGGCTGGGGGACGGACACCGGGGAGCTGTTTTTT
CASTPGWGTDTGELFF
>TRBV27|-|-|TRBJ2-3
TGTGCCAGCAGTTTCGGAGATACGCAGTATTTT
CASSFGDTQYF
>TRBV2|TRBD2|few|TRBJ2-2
TGTGCCAGCGGCGAGACTAGCGGTTCCGGGGAGCTGTTTTTT
CASGETSGSGELFF
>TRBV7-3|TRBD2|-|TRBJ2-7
TGTGCCAGCAGCTCTAGCGGGTCGTACGAGCAGTACTTC
CASSSSGSYEQYF
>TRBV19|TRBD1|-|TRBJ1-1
TGTGCCAGTAGTGGCCGCAGGGGGCCGAGGACTGAAGCTTTCTTT
CASSGRRGPRTEAFF
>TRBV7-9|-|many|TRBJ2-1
TGTGCCAGCAGCCCTAAAGCCAGGGTGGCCAATGAGCAGTTCTTC
CASSPKARVANEQFF
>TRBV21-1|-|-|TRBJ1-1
TGTGCCAGCAGCAAAGTTATCACTGAAGCTTTCTTT
CASSKVITEAFF
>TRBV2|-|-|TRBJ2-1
TGTGCCAGCAGTTACAGCGTTGAGCAGTTCTTC
CASSYSVEQFF
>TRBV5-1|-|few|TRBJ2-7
TGCGCCAGCAGCTTGGCAGGGGCCGAGCAGTACTTC
CASSLAGAEQYF
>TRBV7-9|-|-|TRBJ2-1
TGTGCCAGCAGCTCAAGGGGGGGAGCTGAAAGCTCCTACAATGAGCAGTTCTTC
CASSSRGGAESSYNEQFF
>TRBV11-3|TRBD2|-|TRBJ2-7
TGTGCCAGCAGCCGTTCTAGCGGGAGTGGATACGAGCAGTACTTC
CASSRSSGSGYEQYF
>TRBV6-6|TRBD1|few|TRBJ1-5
TGTGCCAGCAGTCCCCAGGACAGGGGGCAGCCCCAGCATTTT
CASSPQDRGQPQHF
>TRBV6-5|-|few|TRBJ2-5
TGTGCCGCCCAGACTAGATCAAAAGAGACCCAGTACTTC
CAAQTRSKETQYF
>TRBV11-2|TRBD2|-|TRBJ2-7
TGTGCCAGCAGTCCCCTAGCGGTCTACGAGCAGTACTTC
CASSPLAVYEQYF
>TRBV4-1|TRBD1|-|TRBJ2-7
TGCGCCAGCAGCCGCGGGACAGGGGATTACGAGCAGTACTTC
CASSRGTGDYEQYF
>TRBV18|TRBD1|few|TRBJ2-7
TGTGCCAGCTCACCGGGCGAGGGACAGGGGGCGCCTGCCGGCTTCTACGAGCAGTACTTC
CASSPGEGQGAPAGFYEQYF
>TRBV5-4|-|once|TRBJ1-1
TGTGCCAGCAGCTTGAAGGGGATGAACACTGAAGCTTTCTTT
CASSLKGMNTEAFF
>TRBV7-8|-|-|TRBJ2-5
TGTGCCAGCAGCCCCTGGCAGGGGACCCAAGAGACCCAGTACTTC
CASSPWQGTQETQYF
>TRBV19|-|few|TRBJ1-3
TGTGCCAGTAGTATCGTGGAAGCAGGAAACACCATATATTTT
CASSIVEAGNTIYF
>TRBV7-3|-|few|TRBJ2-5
TGTGCCAGCAGCGCGCGGCCCAGAGAGACCCAGTACTTC
CASSARPRETQYF
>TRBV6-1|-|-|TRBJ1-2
TGTGCCAGCAAATTCGACCAAGGCTACACCTTC
CASKFDQGYTF
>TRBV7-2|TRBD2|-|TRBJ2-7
TGTGCCAGCAGCTTAGATCGGCTAGCGGGAGTAAAGGGCCTCAACGAGCAGTACTTC
CASSLDRLAGVKGLNEQYF
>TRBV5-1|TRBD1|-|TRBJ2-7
TGCGCCAGCAGCTTGGGGACAGGGCTCTCCTACGAGCAGTACTTC
CASSLGTGLSYEQYF
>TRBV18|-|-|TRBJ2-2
TGTGCCAGCTCACCCAACGCGGTAGGTGTGAGCACCGGGGAGCTGTTTTTT
CASSPNAVGVSTGELFF
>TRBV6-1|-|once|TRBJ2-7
TGTGCCAGCAGTAAACAGCCGATCAGCTACGAGCAGTACTTC
CASSKQPISYEQYF
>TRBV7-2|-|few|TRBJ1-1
TGTGCCAGCAGCTTACTCTCGGGGGCATCGGGAGCTTTCTTT
CASSLLSGASGAFF
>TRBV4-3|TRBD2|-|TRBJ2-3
TGCGCCAGCAGCCAACAAGCGGGAGAGACAGATACGCAGTATTTT
CASSQQAGETDTQYF